Listed here is a single T cell receptor beta chain. The authors' processing: Amplification of reference gene primers was used by the study to estimate nucleated cell counts. The data were produced by immunoSEQ multiplex PCR, yet TCRdb's version contains in-frame clones alone and is incomplete. Clone size and the V and J calls come from that table; the DNA yielded D and trimming. The repertoire has 100,000 or so clones, around 85% of them found once; the top ten carry 20%. These data come from a study of blood T cell repertoires in COVID-19. The wider study: Researchers got acute and convalescent COVID-19 samples from the United States, Italy and Spain. From T cells, B-cell-depleted T cells, or PBMCs came the material, which was cDNA or gDNA.

The CDR3 covers 15 residues. The trim removed 3 bases at V and 9 bases at J, leaving 10 bases unmatched. Germline CDR1 and CDR2: MDHEN and SYDVKM. Sequenced input: peripheral blood. This clonotype originated in a man between 65 and 85 years old with active or convalescent COVID-19. The chain couples TRBV28 to TRBJ2-1, with 8 bases lining up with TRBD2. In nucleotides, the CDR3 is TGTGCCAGCAGTTTGGCCAGCGGGAGAGGGAGTGAGCAGTTCTTC. Encoded protein: CASSLASGRGSEQFF.